This T cell receptor (beta chain) was retrieved from a study of blood T cell repertoires in COVID-19 (dated by TCRdb to 2019 to 2021). Context from the whole study: Samples from collaborators originated in the United States, Italy and Spain and spanned both the acute and convalescent phases of COVID-19. The prospective study material was composed of cDNA or gDNA derived from T cells, B-cell-depleted T cells, or PBMCs. The dataset comprised deeply sampled blood TCRbeta repertoires from subjects exposed to, actively infected with, or recovered from COVID-19. The repertoires were released in a freely available public database intended as a resource for research on the immune response to SARS-CoV-2. Samples came from the ongoing ImmuneRACE study (first 160 participants) plus 1,254 subjects from 6 global collaborators. The sample metadata nearly always contained a de-identified subject ID, COVID-19 status, age in years and sex. HLA class I and class II types, where available, came from metadata supplied by the sample provider rather than from assay-based typing.

What the authors observed across the whole study: The quantity of clinical and demographic metadata differed by source and by participant and was supplied without curation.

One collaborating source in Seattle enrolled patients during active infection and followed them longitudinally through the course of disease. Whole blood was collected in K2EDTA tubes by collaborating institutions according to the institutions' own protocols. For TCRbeta analysis, collaborators shipped samples as frozen whole blood, isolated PBMCs, or DNA extracted from either of those sample types. Regarding this clone: Its binding antigen is unknown. The input lacks base qualities; no much larger clone sits a single base away.

TCRbeta CDR3 regions were amplified from genomic DNA by means of the immunoSEQ Assay, a bias-controlled multiplex PCR. As for the original processing: Nucleated cell counts per sample were estimated from amplification of reference gene primers within the assay. To quantify the absolute abundance of each unique TCRbeta CDR3 rearrangement, sequence reads were collapsed and filtered. For each sample, productive Simpson clonality was calculated as the square root of Simpson's diversity index over productive rearrangements. TCRdb mirrors the immuneACCESS table, restricted to in-frame sequences. Some clones are absent from its copies; in checked studies, under half trace to an unresolved V gene, and the reason for the others is unknown. The DNA gave D and trimming, while V, J and clone size come from that table. A total of approximately 69,000 clones appear in this sample, around 80% of them only once. The top ten clones comprise 10% to 15% of the sample.

The specimen sequenced was peripheral blood. This clonotype originated in a man aged 45-60 years with COVID-19, enrolled during active disease.

The nucleotide sequence is given as TGTGCCAGCAGCCCAACCGACAGGCCAAACTATGGCTACACCTTC. Translation gives CASSPTDRPNYGYTF. The V gene is TRBV9 and the J gene is TRBJ1-2; the D segment could be TRBD1, given 6 matching bases. CDR1 and CDR2 were assigned from the germline V gene as SGDLS and YYNGEE. The CDR3 starts with the cysteine, ends with the phenylalanine, and has 15 residues. The read is trimmed to its CDR3 DNA, 45 bases read in frame from base 1. The V and J ends are trimmed by 4 bases and 2 bases, leaving 15 bases between them.